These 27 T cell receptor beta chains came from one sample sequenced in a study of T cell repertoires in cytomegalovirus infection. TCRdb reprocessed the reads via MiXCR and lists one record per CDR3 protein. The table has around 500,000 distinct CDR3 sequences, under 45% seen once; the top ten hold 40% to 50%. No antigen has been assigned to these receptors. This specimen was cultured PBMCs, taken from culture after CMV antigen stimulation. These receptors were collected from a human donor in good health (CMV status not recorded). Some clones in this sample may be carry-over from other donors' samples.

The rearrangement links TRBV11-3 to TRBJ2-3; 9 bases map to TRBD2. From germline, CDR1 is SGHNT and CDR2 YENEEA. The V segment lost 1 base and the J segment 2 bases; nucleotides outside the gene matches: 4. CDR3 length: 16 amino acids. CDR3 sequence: CASSLGAGGHTDTQYF. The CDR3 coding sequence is TGTGCCAGCAGCTTAGGAGCGGGGGGCCACACAGATACGCAGTATTTT.

This CDR3 reads CASSSSGSEETQYF. CDR3 in DNA: TGTGCCAGCAGCTCGAGCGGGAGCGAAGAGACCCAGTACTTC. The V call is TRBV7-2, the J call TRBJ2-5, with 8 bases matching TRBD2. The CDR3 spans 14 residues. V shed 4 bases, J shed 3 bases, and the junction held 4 bases outside the gene matches. Germline lookup yields CDR1 SGHTA and CDR2 FQGNSA.

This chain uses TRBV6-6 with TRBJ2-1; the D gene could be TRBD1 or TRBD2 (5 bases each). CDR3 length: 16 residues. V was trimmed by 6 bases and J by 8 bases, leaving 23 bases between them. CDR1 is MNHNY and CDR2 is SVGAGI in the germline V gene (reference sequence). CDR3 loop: CASSRVGEKVVDEQFF. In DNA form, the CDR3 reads TGTGCCAGCAGCCGGGTAGGGGAGAAGGTAGTCGATGAGCAGTTCTTC.

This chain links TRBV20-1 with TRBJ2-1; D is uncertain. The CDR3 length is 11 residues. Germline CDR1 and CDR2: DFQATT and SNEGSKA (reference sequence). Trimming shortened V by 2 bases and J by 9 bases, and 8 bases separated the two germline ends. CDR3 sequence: CSARLLGEQFF. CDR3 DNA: TGCAGTGCTAGACTGCTCGGTGAGCAGTTCTTC.

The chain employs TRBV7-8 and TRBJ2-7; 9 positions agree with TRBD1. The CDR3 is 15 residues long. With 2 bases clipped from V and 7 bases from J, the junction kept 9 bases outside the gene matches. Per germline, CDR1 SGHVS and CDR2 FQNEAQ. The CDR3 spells CASSLTPGTGREQYF. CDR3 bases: TGTGCCAGCAGCTTAACGCCCGGGACAGGGAGGGAGCAGTACTTC.

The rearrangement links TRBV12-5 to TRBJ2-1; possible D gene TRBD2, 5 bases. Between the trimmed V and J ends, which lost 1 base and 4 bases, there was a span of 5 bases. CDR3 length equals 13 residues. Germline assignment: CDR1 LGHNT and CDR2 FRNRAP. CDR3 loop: CASGLGRYNEQFF. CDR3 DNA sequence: TGTGCTAGTGGTTTGGGGAGGTACAATGAGCAGTTCTTC.

The CDR3 is CSGLAGVTDTQYF. DNA for the CDR3: TGCAGTGGACTAGCGGGAGTTACAGATACGCAGTATTTT. The genes are TRBV20-1 and TRBJ2-3; 12 positions agree with TRBD2. Losses at the gene ends were 7 bases for V and 3 bases for J; bases not matched to a gene: 2. This CDR3 has 13 amino acids. CDR1 DFQATT and CDR2 SNEGSKA come from the germline V gene (reference sequence).

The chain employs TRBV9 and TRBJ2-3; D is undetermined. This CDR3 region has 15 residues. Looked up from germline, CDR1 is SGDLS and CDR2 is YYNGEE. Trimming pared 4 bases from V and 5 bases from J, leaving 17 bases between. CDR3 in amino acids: CASSPRSPPGDTQYF. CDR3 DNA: TGTGCCAGCAGCCCTAGGTCCCCACCGGGAGATACGCAGTATTTT.

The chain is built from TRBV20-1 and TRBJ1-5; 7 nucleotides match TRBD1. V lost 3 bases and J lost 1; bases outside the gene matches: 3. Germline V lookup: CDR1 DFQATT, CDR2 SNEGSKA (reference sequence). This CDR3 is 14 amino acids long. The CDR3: CSARGTESNQPQHF. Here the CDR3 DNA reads TGCAGTGCTAGGGGGACAGAAAGCAATCAGCCCCAGCATTTT.

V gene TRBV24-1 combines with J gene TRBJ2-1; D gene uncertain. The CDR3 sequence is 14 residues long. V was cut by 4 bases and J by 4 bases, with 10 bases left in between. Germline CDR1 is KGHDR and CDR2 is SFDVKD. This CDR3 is CATSDPRVYNEQFF. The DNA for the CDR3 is TGTGCCACCAGTGACCCCCGCGTTTACAATGAGCAGTTCTTC.

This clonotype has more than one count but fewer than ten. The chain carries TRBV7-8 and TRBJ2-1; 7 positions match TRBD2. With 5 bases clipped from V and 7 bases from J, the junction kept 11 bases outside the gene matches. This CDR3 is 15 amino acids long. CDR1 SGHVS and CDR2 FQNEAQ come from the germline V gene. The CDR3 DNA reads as TGTGCCAGCAGCCCCACCGGGACTATCTCTAATGAGCAGTTCTTC. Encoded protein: CASSPTGTISNEQFF.

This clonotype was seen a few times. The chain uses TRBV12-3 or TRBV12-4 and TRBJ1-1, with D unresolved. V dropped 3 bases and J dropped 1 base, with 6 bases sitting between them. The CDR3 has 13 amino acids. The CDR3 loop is CASSFPWNTEAFF. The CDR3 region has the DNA TGTGCCAGCAGTTTTCCATGGAACACTGAAGCTTTCTTT.

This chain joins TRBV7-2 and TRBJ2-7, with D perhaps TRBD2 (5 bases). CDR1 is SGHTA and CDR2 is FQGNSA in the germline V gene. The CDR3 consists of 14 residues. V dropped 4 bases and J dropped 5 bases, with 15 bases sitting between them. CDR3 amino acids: CASSSLLVFDEQYF. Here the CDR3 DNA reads TGTGCCAGCAGCTCCCTACTAGTCTTCGACGAGCAGTACTTC.

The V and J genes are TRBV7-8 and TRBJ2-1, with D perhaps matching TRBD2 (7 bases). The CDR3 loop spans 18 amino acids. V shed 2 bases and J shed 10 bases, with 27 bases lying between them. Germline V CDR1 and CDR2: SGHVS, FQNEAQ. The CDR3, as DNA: TGTGCCAGCAGCTTACGCATGGGGGGGGGCAAATTCTTATGGGAGCAGTTCTTC. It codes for CASSLRMGGGKFLWEQFF.

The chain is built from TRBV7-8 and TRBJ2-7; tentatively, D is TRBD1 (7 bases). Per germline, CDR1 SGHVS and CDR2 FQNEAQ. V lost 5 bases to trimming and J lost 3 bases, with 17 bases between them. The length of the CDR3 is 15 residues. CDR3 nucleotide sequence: TGTGCCAGCAGCACCAGACAGGGAGGTTACTACGAGCAGTACTTC. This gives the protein CASSTRQGGYYEQYF.

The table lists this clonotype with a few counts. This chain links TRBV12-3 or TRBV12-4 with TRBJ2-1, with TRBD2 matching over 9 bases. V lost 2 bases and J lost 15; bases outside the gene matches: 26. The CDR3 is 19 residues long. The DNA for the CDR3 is TGTGCCAGCAGTTTACCAGGGGAGTCGGTTGGGCGGGAGGGCTCTTATCGGTTCTTC. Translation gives CASSLPGESVGREGSYRFF.

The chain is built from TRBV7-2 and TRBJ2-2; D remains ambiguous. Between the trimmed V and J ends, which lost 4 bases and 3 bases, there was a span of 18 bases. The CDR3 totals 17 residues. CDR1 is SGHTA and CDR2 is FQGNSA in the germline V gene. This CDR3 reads CASSWLGLGADTGELFF. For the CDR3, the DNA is TGTGCCAGCAGCTGGCTGGGTTTGGGTGCGGACACCGGGGAGCTGTTTTTT.

In DNA form, the CDR3 reads TGCAGTGCTACCCGTAGCGGGGGGTTTTACAATGAGCAGTTCTTC. As protein: CSATRSGGFYNEQFF. The chain combines TRBV20-1 with TRBJ2-1; 10 bases are a match to TRBD2. This CDR3 spans 15 amino acids. Looked up from germline, CDR1 is DFQATT and CDR2 is SNEGSKA (reference sequence). The ends lost 4 bases at V and 4 bases at J; junction bases unmatched: 7.

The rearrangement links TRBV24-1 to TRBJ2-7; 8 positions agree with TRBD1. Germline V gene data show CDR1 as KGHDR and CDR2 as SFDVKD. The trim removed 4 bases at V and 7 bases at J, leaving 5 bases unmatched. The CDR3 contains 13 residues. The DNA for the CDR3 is TGTGCCACCAGTGAACTCAGGGGGCGAGAGCAGTACTTC. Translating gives CATSELRGREQYF.

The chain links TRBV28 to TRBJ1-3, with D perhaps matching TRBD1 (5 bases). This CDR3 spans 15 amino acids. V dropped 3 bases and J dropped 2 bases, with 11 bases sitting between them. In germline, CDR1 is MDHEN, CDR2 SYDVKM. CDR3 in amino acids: CASSFLEGTGNTIYF. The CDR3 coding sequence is TGTGCCAGCAGTTTTCTGGAGGGGACTGGAAACACCATATATTTT.

As DNA, the CDR3 is TGCGCCAGCAGCCAAGAGGCTGACATGAGAGCCTACAATGAGCAGTTCTTC. Translation: CASSQEADMRAYNEQFF. The rearrangement uses TRBV4-3 and TRBJ2-1; D remains ambiguous. V shed 0 bases and J shed 2 bases, with 14 bases lying between them. The germline V gene has CDR1 LGHNA and CDR2 YSLEER. The CDR3 extends over 17 amino acids.

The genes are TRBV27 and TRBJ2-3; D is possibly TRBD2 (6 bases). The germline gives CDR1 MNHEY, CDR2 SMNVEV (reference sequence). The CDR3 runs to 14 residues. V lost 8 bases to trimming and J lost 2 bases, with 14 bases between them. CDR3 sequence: CASQEGYTTDTQYF. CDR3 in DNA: TGTGCCAGCCAGGAGGGGTACACCACAGATACGCAGTATTTT.

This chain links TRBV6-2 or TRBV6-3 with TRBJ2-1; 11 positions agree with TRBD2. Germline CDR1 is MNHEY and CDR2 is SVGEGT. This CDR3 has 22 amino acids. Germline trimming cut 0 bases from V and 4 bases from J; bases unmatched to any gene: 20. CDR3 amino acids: CASSYSTPTSGGDPGVYNEQFF. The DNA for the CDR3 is TGTGCCAGCAGTTACTCGACGCCTACTAGCGGGGGAGATCCGGGGGTATACAATGAGCAGTTCTTC.

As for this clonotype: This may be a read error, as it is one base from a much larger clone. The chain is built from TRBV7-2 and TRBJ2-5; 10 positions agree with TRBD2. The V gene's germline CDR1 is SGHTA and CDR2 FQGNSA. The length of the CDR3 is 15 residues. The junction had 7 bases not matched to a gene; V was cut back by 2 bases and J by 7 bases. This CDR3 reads CASSLYLAGVATQYF. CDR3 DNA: TGTGCCAGCAGCTTATATCTAGCGGGAGTTGCGACCCAGTACTTC.

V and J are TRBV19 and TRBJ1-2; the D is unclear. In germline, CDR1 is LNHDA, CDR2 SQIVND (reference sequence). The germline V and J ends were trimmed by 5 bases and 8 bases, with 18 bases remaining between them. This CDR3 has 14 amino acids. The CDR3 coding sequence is TGTGCCAGTAGTCACCGACCGGGCCGGATGGGCTACACCTTC. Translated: CASSHRPGRMGYTF.

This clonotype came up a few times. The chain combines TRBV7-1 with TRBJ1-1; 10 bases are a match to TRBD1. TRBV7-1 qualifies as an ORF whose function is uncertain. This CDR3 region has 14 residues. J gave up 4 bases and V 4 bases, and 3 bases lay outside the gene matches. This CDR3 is CASSWDRGGTEAFF. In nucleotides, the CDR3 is TGTGCCAGCAGCTGGGACAGGGGTGGCACTGAAGCTTTCTTT.

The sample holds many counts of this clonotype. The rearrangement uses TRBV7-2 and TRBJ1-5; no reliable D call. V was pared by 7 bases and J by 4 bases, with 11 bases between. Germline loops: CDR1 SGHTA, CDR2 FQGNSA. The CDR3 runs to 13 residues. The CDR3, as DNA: TGTGCCAGCACCATAAGGATTAATCAGCCCCAGCATTTT. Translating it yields CASTIRINQPQHF.